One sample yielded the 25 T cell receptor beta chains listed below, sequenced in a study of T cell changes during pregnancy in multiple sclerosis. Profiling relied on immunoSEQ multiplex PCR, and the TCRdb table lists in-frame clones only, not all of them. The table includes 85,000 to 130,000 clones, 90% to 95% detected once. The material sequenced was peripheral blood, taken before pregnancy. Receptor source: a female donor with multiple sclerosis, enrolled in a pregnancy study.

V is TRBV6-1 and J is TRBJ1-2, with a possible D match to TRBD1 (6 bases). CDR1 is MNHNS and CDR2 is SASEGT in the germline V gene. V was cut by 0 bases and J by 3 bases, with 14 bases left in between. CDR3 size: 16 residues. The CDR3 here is CASSEADRSPYYGYTF. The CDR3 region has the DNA TGTGCCAGCAGTGAAGCTGACAGGAGTCCCTACTATGGCTACACCTTC.

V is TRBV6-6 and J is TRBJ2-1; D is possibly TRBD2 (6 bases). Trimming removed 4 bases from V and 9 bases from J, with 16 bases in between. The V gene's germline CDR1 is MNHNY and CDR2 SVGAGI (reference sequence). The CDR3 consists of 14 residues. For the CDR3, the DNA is TGTGCCAGCAGTTGGGCGGAGGGGCGCGGTGAGCAGTTCTTC. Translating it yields CASSWAEGRGEQFF.

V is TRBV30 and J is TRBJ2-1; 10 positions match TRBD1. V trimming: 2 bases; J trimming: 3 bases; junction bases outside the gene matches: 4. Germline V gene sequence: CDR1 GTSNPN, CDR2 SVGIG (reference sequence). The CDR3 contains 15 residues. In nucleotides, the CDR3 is TGTGCCTGGAGTCCCGGACAGGGGGGCTACAATGAGCAGTTCTTC. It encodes CAWSPGQGGYNEQFF.

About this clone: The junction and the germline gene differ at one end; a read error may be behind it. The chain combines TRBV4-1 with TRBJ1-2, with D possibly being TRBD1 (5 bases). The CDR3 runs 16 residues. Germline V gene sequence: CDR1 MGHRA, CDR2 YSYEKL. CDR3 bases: TGCGCCAGCAGCCATAATCGAGGAGGGGACGTCTATGGCCACACCTTC. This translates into CASSHNRGGDVYGHTF.

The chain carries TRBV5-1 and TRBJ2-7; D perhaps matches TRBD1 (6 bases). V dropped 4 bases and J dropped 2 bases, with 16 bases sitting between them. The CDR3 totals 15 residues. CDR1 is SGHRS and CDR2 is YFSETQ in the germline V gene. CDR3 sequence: CASSPLDRPPYEQYF. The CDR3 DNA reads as TGCGCCAGCAGCCCCCTGGACAGACCACCCTACGAGCAGTACTTC.

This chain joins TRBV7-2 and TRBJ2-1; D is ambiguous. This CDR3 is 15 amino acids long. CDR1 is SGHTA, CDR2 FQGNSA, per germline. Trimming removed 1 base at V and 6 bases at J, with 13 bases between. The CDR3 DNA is TGTGCCAGCAGCTTAGTAGGCGCGGTACCCAATGAGCAGTTCTTC. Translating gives CASSLVGAVPNEQFF.

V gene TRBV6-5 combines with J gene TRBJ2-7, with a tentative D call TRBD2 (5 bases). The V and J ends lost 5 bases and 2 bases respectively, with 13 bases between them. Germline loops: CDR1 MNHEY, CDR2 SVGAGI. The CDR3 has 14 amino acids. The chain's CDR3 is CASSSGSGAYEQYF. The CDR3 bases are TGTGCCAGCAGTAGCGGATCCGGAGCCTACGAGCAGTACTTC.

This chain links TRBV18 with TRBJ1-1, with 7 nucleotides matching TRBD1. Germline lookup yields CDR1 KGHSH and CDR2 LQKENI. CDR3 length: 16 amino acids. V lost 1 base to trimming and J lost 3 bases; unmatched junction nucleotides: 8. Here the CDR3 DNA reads TGTGCCAGCTCACCACGGGACAGCGTTGTAGACACTGAAGCTTTCTTT. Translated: CASSPRDSVVDTEAFF.

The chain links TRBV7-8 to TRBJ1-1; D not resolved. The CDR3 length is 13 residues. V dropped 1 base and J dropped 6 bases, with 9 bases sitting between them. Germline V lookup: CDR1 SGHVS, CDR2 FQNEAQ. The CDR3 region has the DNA TGTGCCAGCAGCTTAGGAGGGCCGCCTGAAGCTTTCTTT. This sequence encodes CASSLGGPPEAFF.

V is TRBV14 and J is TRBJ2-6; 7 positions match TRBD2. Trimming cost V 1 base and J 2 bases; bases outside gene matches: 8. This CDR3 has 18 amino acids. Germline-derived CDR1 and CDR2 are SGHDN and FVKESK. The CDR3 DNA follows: TGTGCCAGCAGCCAAGTGTGGCGTAGCGGGCCTGGGGCCAACGTCCTGACTTTC. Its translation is CASSQVWRSGPGANVLTF. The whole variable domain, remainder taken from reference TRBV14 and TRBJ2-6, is EAGVTQFPSHSVIEKGQTVTLRCDPISGHDNLYWYRRVMGKEIKFLLHFVKESKQDESGMPNNRFLAERTGGTYSTLKVQPAELEDSGVYFCASSQVWRSGPGANVLTFGAGSRLTVL.

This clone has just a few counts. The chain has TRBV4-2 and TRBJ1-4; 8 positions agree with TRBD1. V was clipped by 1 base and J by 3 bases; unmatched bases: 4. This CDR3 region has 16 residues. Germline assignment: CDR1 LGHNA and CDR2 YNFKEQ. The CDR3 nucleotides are TGTGCCAGCAGCCAAGTACGGGACAGGCCTAATGAAAAACTGTTTTTT. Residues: CASSQVRDRPNEKLFF.

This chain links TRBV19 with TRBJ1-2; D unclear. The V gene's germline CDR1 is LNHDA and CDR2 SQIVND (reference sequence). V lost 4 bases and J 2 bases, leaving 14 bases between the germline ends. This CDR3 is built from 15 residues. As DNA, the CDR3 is TGTGCCAGTAGTACTCACTTGGTCGGGAACTATGGCTACACCTTC. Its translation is CASSTHLVGNYGYTF.

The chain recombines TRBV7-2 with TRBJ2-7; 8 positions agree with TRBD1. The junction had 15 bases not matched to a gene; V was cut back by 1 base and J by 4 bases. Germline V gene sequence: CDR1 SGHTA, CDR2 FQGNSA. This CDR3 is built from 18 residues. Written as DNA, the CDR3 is TGTGCCAGCAGCTTAGATGGACAGGGCAGGAGTCGGGTATACGAGCAGTACTTC. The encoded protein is CASSLDGQGRSRVYEQYF.

The CDR3 is CASSLGQGGYGYTF. The DNA of the CDR3 is TGTGCCAGCAGCTTGGGACAGGGAGGCTATGGCTACACCTTC. This chain joins TRBV5-6 and TRBJ1-2, with 7 bases aligning to TRBD1. V was clipped by 0 bases and J by 4 bases; unmatched bases: 3. Germline CDR1 reads SGHDT; CDR2 reads YYEEEE. The length of the CDR3 is 14 residues. Full variable domain (remainder filled in from reference TRBV5-6 and TRBJ1-2): DAGVTQSPTHLIKTRGQQVTLRCSPKSGHDTVSWYQQALGQGPQFIFQYYEEEERQRGNFPDRFSGHQFPNYSSELNVNALLLGDSALYLCASSLGQGGYGYTFGSGTRLTVV.

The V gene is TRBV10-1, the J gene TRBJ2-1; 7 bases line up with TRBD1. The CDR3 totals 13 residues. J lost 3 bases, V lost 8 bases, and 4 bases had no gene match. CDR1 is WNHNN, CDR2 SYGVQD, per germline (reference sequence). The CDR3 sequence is CASPGGRYNEQFF. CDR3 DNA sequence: TGCGCCAGCCCAGGGGGACGCTACAATGAGCAGTTCTTC.

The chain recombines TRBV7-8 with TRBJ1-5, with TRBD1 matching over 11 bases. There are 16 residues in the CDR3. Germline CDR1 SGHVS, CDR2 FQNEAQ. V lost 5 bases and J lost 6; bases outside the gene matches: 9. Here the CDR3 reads CASSHRDRGESQPQHF. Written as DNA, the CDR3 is TGTGCCAGCAGCCATAGGGACAGGGGGGAAAGTCAGCCCCAGCATTTT.

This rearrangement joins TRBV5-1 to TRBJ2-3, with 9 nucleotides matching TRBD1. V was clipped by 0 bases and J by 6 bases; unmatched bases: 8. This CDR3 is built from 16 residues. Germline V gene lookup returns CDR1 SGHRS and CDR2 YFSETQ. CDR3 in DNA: TGCGCCAGCAGCTTGGATCCGGGACAGGGATCGGATACGCAGTATTTT. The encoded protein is CASSLDPGQGSDTQYF. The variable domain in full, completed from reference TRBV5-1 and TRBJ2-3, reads KAGVTQTPRYLIKTRGQQVTLSCSPISGHRSVSWYQQTPGQGLQFLFEYFSETQRNKGNFPGRFSGRQFSNSRSEMNVSTLELGDSALYLCASSLDPGQGSDTQYFGPGTRLTVL.

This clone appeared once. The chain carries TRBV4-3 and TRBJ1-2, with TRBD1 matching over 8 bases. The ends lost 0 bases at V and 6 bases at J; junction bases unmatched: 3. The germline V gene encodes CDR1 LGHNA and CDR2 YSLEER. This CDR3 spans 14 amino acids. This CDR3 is CASSQEDRGDGYTF. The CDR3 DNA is TGCGCCAGCAGCCAAGAAGACAGGGGCGATGGCTACACCTTC.

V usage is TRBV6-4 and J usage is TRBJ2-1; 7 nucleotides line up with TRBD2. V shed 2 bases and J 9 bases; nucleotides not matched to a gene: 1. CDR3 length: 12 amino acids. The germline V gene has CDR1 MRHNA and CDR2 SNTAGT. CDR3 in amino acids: CASSDKRGEQFF. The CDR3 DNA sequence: TGTGCCAGCAGTGACAAGCGGGGTGAGCAGTTCTTC.

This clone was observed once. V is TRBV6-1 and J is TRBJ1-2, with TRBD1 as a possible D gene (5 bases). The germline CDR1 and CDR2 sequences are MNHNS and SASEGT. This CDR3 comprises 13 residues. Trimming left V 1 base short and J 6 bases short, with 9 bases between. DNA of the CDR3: TGTGCCAGCAGTGAAGAAGTAGGGGATGGCTACACCTTC. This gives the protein CASSEEVGDGYTF.

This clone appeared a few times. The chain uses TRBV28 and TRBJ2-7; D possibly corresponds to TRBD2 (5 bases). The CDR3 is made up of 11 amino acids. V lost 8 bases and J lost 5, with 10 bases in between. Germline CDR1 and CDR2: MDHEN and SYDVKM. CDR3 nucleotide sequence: TGTGCCAGCGGTTGGAGGAACGAGCAGTACTTC. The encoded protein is CASGWRNEQYF.

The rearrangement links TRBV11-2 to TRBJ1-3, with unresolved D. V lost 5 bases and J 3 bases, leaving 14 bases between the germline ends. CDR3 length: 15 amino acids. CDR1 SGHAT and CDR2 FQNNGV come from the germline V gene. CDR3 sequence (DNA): TGTGCCAGCAGCGCGGCGGCGGGAAGTGGAAACACCATATATTTT. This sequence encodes CASSAAAGSGNTIYF.

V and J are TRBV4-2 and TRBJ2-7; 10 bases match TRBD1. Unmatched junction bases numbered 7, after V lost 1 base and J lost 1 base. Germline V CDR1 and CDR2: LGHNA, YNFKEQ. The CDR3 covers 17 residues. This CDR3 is CASSQGRQGAISYEQYF. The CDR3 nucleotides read TGTGCCAGCAGCCAAGGGAGACAGGGGGCAATTTCCTACGAGCAGTACTTC.

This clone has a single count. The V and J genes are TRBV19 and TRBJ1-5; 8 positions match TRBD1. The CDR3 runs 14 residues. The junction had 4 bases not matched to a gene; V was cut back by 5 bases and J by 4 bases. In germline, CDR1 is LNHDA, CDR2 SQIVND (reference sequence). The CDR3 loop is CASSGDRRNQPQHF. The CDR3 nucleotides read TGTGCCAGTAGTGGGGACAGGAGAAATCAGCCCCAGCATTTT.

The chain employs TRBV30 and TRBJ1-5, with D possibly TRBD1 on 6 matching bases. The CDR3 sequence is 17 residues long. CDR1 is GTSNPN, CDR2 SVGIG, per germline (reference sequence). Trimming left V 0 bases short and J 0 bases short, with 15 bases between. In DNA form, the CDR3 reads TGTGCCTGGAGTGTACCACAGGGACAATATAGCAATCAGCCCCAGCATTTT. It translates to CAWSVPQGQYSNQPQHF.